Sequencing of this T cell receptor (beta chain) was carried out in a study of T cell responses to AZD1222 COVID-19 vaccine (dated by TCRdb to the early 2020s). A note on the overall study: A total of under 250 trial participants underwent TCR sequencing, of whom 207 had received two doses of AZD1222 and 26 had received two doses of the MenACWY control vaccine. Trial participants were enrolled by age into subgroups of 18-55, 56-69 and 70-plus years, and 148, 28 and 57 TCR-sequenced participants, respectively, were included in these subgroups.

About this clone itself: Its specific antigen is unknown. Base quality data are lacking; no much larger clone is found one base away.

Results the study describes overall, beyond this receptor: Because no day 14 peak-response samples were available, repertoires were characterized only after the peak T cell response. Participants were mostly white British and included more females than males, and it was suggested by the authors that clonal diversity may have been underestimated. After two AZD1222 doses, both the breadth and the depth of spike-specific TCRs were significantly higher than at day 0 and than in MenACWY recipients. Vaccine-associated CD4 TCRs spanned the whole spike protein, with dominant responses in regions 160-218 and 743-854. In the small 56-69-year group, the increase in depth fell short of significance, most likely because of low power. Conclusions about previously exposed vaccinees are limited, since just five or six AZD1222 recipients were seropositive for SARS-CoV-2 at baseline. Epitopes outside the regions mutated in the B.1.351 and B.1.1.7 variants were reportedly recognized by nearly half of the unique spike-specific TCRs.

The CDR3 regions of human TCRbeta chains were analyzed by immunosequencing. Processing in the source paper ran as follows. TCRs in the repertoires were matched against a reference library of SARS-CoV-2-specific TCRs that had been generated with the MIRA antigen-specificity platform. Breadth was defined as the fraction of unique TCRs that were SARS-CoV-2-associated, and depth was defined as the fraction of total T cells that were SARS-CoV-2-associated. Using the MIRA data, each spike-specific TCR was assigned both to the spike region to which the TCR was reactive and to a CD4 or CD8 class. Log10-transformed breadth and depth values were compared by one-way ANOVA with Sidak's multiple comparisons tests. Not all clones reach the TCRdb copy of this immuneACCESS table, which keeps in-frame sequences only. Checked studies attribute under half of the gap to unresolved V genes and leave the rest unexplained. V and J calls and clone size are those listed in that table; D and trimming were worked out from the DNA. For this sample there are around 150,000 clones; more than 80% appear just once. Together, the top ten hold around 6.9% of the sample.

Measured from the cysteine to the phenylalanine, the CDR3 is 16 residues long. Of the read, only the CDR3 DNA is kept; its 48 bases are in frame from base 1. The germline V gene (reference sequence) sets CDR1 to SEHNR and CDR2 to FQNEAQ. The junction shows trimming of 3 bases on V and 1 base on J, plus 16 bases between the germline ends. In the paper's terms, the time point label means: about 28 days (+/-7) after the second vaccine dose. The sample's treatment or condition label, decoded: meningococcal conjugate vaccine given as trial control. Vaccinee samples were obtained from the UK trials COV001 and COV002, which included a single-blind randomized controlled phase 2/3 trial of AZD1222 (ChAdOx1 nCoV-19) in healthy adults. Trial participant PBMC samples were collected at day 0 and day 28 after the second dose for TCRbeta chain sequencing.

The chain employs TRBV7-9 and TRBJ2-7; the D gene identity is not certain. The sequencing used peripheral blood, collected 28 days after the second dose of the MenACWY control vaccine. The sequence derives from an adult who received the MenACWY meningococcal vaccine as a control. The CDR3 protein: CASSFSPALGSYEQYF. The nucleotide sequence is given as TGTGCCAGCAGCTTTTCCCCAGCCCTAGGTTCCTACGAGCAGTACTTC.